This T cell receptor (beta chain) was observed in a study of T-cell memory formation after mild COVID-19. The study, taken as a whole, reports: Of the contracting clones, CD4+ ones lay mainly in CM and EM, and CD8+ ones in EMRA.

Constant-segment primers and 5'RACE yielded cDNA libraries for TCR alpha and TCR beta, each carrying sample barcodes and UMIs. TCRdb recomputed calls from the 5' RACE reads with MiXCR, one row per CDR3 protein. The sample has fewer than 350,000 distinct CDR3 sequences; about a sixth are singletons. Worth noting for this clonotype: Its antigen is unidentified.

The CDR3 length is 13 residues. Germline V gene sequence: CDR1 KGHDR, CDR2 SFDVKD. Unmatched junction bases numbered 4, after V lost 9 bases and J lost 1 base. The chain combines TRBV24-1 with TRBJ1-1, with TRBD1 matching over 7 bases. The sequence was obtained from a man in his late teens or twenties who had mild COVID-19 (a few samples of this study predate the infection). Cell type and time point are not known. The sample was PBMCs or a T cell subset sorted from them (not recorded which). The CDR3 DNA follows: TGTGCCACCTCGACAGGGCCGAACACTGAAGCTTTCTTT. This codes for CATSTGPNTEAFF.